The source of this T cell receptor beta chain is a study of cytomegalovirus exposure and HLA in healthy donors. As for the study in general: Assignment to the Caucasian-associated ancestry cluster applied to about 80% of the approximately 400 genotyped donors.

Vbeta (60) and Jbeta (13) primers were used in the PCR. The protocol was immunoSEQ multiplex PCR, while the TCRdb copy is restricted to in-frame clones and leaves out a portion. The sample carries 150,000 to 200,000 clones, roughly 80% recorded once. V was clipped by 4 bases and J by 1 base, with 15 bases between them. Germline CDR1 SGHNT, CDR2 YYREEE (reference sequence). The CDR3 runs to 15 residues. Healthy bone marrow donors made up the donors. This rearrangement joins TRBV5-4 to TRBJ2-7; a possible D gene is TRBD2 (6 bases). Sequencing input: PBMCs. This sequence was found in a man under 40 in good health and CMV-seronegative. The CDR3 reads CASSHPGLESYEQYF. In nucleotides, the CDR3 is TGTGCCAGCAGCCATCCGGGACTGGAGTCCTACGAGCAGTACTTC.